The clone carrying this TCR beta chain came up a few times. These data belong to a study of molecular identifiers for immune sequencing clone quantification. Across the study: Across replicate runs, RNA obtained from around 20,000 or 100,000 naive CD8 cells was divided into five, with four undergoing sequencing.

Listed TCR primers and previously described methods were used for bulk TCR libraries. Each CDR3 protein gets one entry after TCRdb re-called the PCR reads with MiXCR. The table records approximately 630,000 distinct CDR3 sequences, 25% of them present only once. Germline lookup yields CDR1 DFQATT and CDR2 SNEGSKA (reference sequence). Trimming took 6 bases from V and 3 from J, leaving 10 bases between them. The CDR3 totals 12 residues. It was from roughly 20,000 to 1,000,000 sorted cells, with 10%, 30% or 50% RNA, that naive CD8 libraries came. The chain recombines TRBV20-1 with TRBJ2-3, with a weak D call TRBD2 (6 bases). The sample taken for sequencing was naive CD8+ T cells from blood, with Jurkat cell RNA spiked in. Subset denoted: FACS-sorted CD8+CD4-CCR7+CD45RA+ naive T cells. The clonotype was recovered from a human donor in good health. Some libraries in this study had Jurkat cell RNA spiked in. The CDR3 sequence is CSATEGTDTQYF. CDR3 nucleotide sequence: TGCAGTGCCACGGAGGGGACAGATACGCAGTATTTT.